This TCR beta chain was sequenced during a study of blood T cell repertoires in COVID-19. Clones were read by immunoSEQ multiplex PCR, and TCRdb kept only the in-frame ones, dropping some. In the table there are some 20,000 clones, 80% to 90% of which are singletons. The specimen was peripheral blood. This sequence was found in a man aged 45-65 years with active COVID-19.

The CDR3 DNA is TGCGCCAGCAGCCAACTGCGCGGGGGGAATCAAGAGACCCAGTACTTC. Its translation: CASSQLRGGNQETQYF. The V gene is TRBV4-3, the J gene TRBJ2-5, with 8 bases fitting TRBD2. CDR1 is LGHNA and CDR2 is YSLEER in the germline V gene. The V and J ends lost 2 bases and 2 bases, in that order; junction bases with no gene match: 7. This CDR3 spans 16 amino acids.